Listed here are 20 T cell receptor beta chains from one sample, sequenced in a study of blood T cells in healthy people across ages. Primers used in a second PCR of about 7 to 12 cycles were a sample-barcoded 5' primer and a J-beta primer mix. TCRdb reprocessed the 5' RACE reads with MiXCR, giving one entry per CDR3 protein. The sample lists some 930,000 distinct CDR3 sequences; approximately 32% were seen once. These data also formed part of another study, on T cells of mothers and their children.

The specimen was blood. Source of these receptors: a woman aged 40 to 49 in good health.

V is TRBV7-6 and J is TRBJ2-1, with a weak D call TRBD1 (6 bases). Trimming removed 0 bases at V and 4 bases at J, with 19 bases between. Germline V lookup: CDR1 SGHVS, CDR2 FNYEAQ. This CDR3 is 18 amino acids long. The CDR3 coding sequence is TGTGCCAGCAGCTTAGCGGTCGGGTTGGGGACACAATACAATGAGCAGTTCTTC. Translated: CASSLAVGLGTQYNEQFF.

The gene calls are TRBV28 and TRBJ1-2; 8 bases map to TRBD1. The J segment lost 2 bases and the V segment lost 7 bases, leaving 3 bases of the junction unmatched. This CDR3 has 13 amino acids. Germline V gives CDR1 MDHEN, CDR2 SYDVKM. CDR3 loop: CASKRQGNYGYTF. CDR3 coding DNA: TGTGCCAGCAAGCGACAGGGGAACTATGGCTACACCTTC.

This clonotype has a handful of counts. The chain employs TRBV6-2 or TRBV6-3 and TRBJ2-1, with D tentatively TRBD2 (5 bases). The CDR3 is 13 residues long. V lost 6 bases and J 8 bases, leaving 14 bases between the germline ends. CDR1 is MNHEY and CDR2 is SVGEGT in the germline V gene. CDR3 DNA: TGTGCCAGCAGAACAACTAGTAACGATGAGCAGTTCTTC. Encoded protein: CASRTTSNDEQFF.

CDR3 sequence: CASSQGLSGGGFTDTQYF. The CDR3, as DNA: TGCGCCAGCAGCCAAGGACTTAGCGGGGGGGGATTCACAGATACGCAGTATTTT. The chain links TRBV4-3 to TRBJ2-3, with TRBD2 matching over 11 bases. The ends lost 1 base at V and 2 bases at J; junction bases unmatched: 8. The CDR3 runs to 18 residues. Germline assignment: CDR1 LGHNA and CDR2 YSLEER.

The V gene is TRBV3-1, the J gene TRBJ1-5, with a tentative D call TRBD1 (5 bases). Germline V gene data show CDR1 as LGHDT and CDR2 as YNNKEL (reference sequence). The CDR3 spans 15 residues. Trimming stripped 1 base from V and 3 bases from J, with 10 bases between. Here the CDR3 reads CASSQGGSTNQPQHF. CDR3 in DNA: TGTGCCAGCAGCCAAGGGGGGTCCACCAATCAGCCCCAGCATTTT.

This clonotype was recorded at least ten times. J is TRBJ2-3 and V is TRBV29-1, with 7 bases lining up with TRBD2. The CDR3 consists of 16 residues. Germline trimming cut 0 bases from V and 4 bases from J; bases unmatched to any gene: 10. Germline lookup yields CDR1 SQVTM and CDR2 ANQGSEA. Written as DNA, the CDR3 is TGCAGCGTTGAAGACCGACTAGCAATCTCCGCAGATACGCAGTATTTT. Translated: CSVEDRLAISADTQYF.

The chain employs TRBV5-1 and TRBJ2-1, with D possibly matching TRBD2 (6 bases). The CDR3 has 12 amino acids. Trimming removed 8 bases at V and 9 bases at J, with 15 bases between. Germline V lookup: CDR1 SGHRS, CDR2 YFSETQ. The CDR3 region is CASLGGGAEQFF. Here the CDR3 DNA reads TGCGCCAGTCTTGGCGGCGGGGCTGAGCAGTTCTTC. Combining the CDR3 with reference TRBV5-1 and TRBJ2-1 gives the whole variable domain KAGVTQTPRYLIKTRGQQVTLSCSPISGHRSVSWYQQTPGQGLQFLFEYFSETQRNKGNFPGRFSGRQFSNSRSEMNVSTLELGDSALYLCASLGGGAEQFFGPGTRLTVL.

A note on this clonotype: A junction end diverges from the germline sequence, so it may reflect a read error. The CDR3 nucleotides are TGTGCCACCAGTGATCCGTCAACAGCCGGAGAGACCCAGGACTTC. It specifies CATSDPSTAGETQDF. The rearrangement joins TRBV24-1 to TRBJ2-5; no definite D call. The CDR3 has 15 residues. CDR1 and CDR2 from the germline V gene are KGHDR and SFDVKD.

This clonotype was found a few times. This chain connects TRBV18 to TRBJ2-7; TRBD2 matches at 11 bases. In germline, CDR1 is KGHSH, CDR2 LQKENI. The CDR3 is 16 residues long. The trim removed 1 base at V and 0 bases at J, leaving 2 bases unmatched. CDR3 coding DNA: TGTGCCAGCTCACCACAAACTAGCGGGAGCTCCTACGAGCAGTACTTC. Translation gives CASSPQTSGSSYEQYF.

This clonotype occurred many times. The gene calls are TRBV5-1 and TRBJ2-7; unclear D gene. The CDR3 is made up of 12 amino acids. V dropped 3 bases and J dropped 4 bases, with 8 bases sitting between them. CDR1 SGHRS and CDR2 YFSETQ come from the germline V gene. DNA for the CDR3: TGCGCCAGCAGCTCTGACTTTTACGAGCAGTACTTC. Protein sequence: CASSSDFYEQYF.

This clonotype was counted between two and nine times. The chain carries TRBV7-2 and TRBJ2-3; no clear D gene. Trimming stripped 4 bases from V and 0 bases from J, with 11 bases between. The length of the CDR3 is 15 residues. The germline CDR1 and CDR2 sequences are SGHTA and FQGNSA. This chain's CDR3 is CASSSGWASTDTQYF. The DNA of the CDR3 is TGTGCCAGCAGCTCCGGATGGGCTAGCACAGATACGCAGTATTTT. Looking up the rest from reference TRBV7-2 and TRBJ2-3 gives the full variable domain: GAGVSQSPSNKVTEKGKDVELRCDPISGHTALYWYRQSLGQGLEFLIYFQGNSAPDKSGLPSDRFSAERTGGSVSTLTIQRTQQEDSAVYLCASSSGWASTDTQYFGPGTRLTVL.

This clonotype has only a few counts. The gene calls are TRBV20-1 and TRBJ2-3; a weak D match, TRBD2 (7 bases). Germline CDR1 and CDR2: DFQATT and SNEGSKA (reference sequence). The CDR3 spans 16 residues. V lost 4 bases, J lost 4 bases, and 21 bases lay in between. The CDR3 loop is CSAIRRRGLAADTQYF. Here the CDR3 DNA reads TGCAGTGCTATACGAAGGCGGGGGCTTGCGGCAGATACGCAGTATTTT.

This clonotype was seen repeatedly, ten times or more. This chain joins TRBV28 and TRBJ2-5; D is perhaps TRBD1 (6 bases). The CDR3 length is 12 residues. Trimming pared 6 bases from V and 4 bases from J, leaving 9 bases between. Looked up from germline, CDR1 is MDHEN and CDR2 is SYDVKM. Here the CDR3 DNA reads TGTGCCAGCAGAACAGGGATAGAGACCCAGTACTTC. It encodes CASRTGIETQYF. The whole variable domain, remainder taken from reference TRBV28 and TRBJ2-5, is DVKVTQSSRYLVKRTGEKVFLECVQDMDHENMFWYRQDPGLGLRLIYFSYDVKMKEKGDIPEGYSVSREKKERFSLILESASTNQTSMYLCASRTGIETQYFGPGTRLLVL.

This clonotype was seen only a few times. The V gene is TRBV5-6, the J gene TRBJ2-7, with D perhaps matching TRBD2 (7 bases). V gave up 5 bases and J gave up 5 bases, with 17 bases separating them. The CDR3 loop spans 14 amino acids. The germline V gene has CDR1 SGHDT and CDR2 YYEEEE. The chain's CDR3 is CASRGTGGRDEQYF. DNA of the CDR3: TGTGCCAGCAGAGGCACGGGGGGCCGGGACGAGCAGTACTTC.

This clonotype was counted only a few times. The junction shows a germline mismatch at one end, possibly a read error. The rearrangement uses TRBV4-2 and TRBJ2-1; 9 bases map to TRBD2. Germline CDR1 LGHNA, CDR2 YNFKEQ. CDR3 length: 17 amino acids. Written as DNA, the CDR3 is TGTGCCAGCGGCCAAGACCCTAGCGGGGATTCCTACAATGAGCAGTTCTTC. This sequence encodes CASGQDPSGDSYNEQFF.

The CDR3 loop reads CASSISGASYNEQYF. The CDR3 nucleotides are TGTGCCAGCAGCATTAGCGGGGCCTCCTACAATGAGCAGTACTTC. This chain links TRBV7-8 with TRBJ2-1; 8 bases agree with TRBD2. TRBJ2-7 explains the end of the DNA better; the J call may be wrong. CDR1 and CDR2 from the germline V gene are SGHVS and FQNEAQ. CDR3 size: 15 residues.

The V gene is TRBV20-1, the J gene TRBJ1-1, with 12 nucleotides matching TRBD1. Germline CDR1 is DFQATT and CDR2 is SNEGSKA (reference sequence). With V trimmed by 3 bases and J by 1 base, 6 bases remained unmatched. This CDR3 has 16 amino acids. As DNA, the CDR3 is TGCAGTGCTAGTCCGGGACAGGGGGCTTGGAACACTGAAGCTTTCTTT. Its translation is CSASPGQGAWNTEAFF.

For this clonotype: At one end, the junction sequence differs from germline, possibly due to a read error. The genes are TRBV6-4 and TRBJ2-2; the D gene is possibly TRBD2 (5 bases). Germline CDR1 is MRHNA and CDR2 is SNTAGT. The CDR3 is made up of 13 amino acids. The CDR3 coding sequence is TGTGCCAGCAGTGAGGGGAACACCGGGGAGCGGTTTTTT. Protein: CASSEGNTGERFF.

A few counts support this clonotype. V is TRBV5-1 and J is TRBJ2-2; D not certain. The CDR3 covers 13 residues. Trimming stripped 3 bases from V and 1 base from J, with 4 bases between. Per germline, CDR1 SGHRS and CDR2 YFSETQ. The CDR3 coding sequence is TGCGCCAGCAGCTGGGAGAACACCGGGGAGCTGTTTTTT. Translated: CASSWENTGELFF.

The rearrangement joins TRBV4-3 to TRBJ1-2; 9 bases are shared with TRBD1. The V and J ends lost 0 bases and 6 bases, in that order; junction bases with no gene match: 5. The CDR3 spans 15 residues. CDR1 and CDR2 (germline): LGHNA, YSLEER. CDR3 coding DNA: TGCGCCAGCAGCCAAGATTTGAGGACAGGGGATGGCTACACCTTC. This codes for CASSQDLRTGDGYTF.